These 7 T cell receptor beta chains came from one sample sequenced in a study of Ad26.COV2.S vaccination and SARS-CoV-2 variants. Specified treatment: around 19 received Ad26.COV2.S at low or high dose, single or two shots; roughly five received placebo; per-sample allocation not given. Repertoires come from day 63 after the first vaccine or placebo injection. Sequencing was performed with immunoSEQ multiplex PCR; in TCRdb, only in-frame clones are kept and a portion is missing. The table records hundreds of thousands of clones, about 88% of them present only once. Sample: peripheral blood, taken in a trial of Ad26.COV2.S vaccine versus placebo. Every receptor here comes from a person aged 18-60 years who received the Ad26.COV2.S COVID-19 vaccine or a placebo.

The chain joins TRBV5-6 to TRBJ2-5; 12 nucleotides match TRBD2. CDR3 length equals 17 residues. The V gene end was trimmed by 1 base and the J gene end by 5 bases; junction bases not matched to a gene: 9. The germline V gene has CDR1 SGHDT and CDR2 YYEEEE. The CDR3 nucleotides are TGTGCCAGCAGCTTGTGGCTAGCGGGAGGGCCTGGGGAGACCCAGTACTTC. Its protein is CASSLWLAGGPGETQYF.

The CDR3: CASSQLVVRGLQETQYF. DNA for the CDR3: TGTGCCAGCAGCCAACTAGTGGTTCGGGGACTTCAAGAGACCCAGTACTTC. V usage is TRBV7-6 and J usage is TRBJ2-5; TRBD2 might be the D (6 bases). Trimming cost V 5 bases and J 2 bases, with 21 bases left between them. Germline V gene data show CDR1 as SGHVS and CDR2 as FNYEAQ. The CDR3 runs to 17 residues.

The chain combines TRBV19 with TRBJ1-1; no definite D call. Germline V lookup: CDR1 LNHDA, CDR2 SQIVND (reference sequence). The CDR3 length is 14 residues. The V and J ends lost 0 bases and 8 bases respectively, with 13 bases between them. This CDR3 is CASSIDFGRNEAFF. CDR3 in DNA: TGTGCCAGTAGTATAGATTTTGGTCGTAACGAAGCTTTCTTT.

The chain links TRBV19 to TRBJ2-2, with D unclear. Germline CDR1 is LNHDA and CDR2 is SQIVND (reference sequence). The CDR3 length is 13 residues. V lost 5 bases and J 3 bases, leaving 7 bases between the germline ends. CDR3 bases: TGTGCCAGTAGTGCAAGGGACACCGGGGAGCTGTTTTTT. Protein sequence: CASSARDTGELFF. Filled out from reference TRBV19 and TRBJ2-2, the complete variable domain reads DGGITQSPKYLFRKEGQNVTLSCEQNLNHDAMYWYRQDPGQGLRLIYYSQIVNDFQKGDIAEGYSVSREKKESFPLTVTSAQKNPTAFYLCASSARDTGELFFGEGSRLTVL.

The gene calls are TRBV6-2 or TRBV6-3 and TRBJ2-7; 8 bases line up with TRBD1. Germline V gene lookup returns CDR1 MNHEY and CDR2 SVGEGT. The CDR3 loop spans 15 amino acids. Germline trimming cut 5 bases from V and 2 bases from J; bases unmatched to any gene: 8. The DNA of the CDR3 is TGTGCCAGCAGTAGGACAGGGTCATCTACCTACGAGCAGTACTTC. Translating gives CASSRTGSSTYEQYF.

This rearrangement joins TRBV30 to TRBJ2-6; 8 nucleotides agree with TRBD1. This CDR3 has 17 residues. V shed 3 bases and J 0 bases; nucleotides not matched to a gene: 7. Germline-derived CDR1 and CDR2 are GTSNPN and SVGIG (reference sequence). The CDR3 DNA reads TGTGCCTGGAGGGGCAGGGGGCACGGCTCTGGGGCCAACGTCCTGACTTTC. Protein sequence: CAWRGRGHGSGANVLTF.

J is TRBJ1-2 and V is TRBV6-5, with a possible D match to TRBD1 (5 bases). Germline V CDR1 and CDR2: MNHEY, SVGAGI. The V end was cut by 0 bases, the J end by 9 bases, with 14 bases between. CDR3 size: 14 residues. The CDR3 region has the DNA TGTGCCAGCAGTTACTCCGCGGGGGACCCTCGCTACACCTTC. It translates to CASSYSAGDPRYTF.